This is a list of T cell receptor beta chains from one sample in a study of T cell repertoires in cytomegalovirus infection. TCRdb re-analysed the reads in MiXCR, keeping a single row per CDR3 protein. Of roughly 860,000 distinct CDR3 sequences listed, around a third are singletons. Their target antigens are unknown. The sequencing used cultured CD8+ T cells from PBMCs, collected from culture after CMV antigen stimulation. These receptors were collected from a human donor in good health (CMV status not recorded). Some clones in this sample may be carry-over from other donors' samples. CDR3s include the opening cysteine and the closing phenylalanine or tryptophan. D genes are given only for firm matches. Clone size is stated in some rows and not others, as once, few, many or a class when expanded.

V gene,clone size,D gene,J gene,CDR3 DNA,CDR3 protein
TRBV6-2/TRBV6-3,-,TRBD1,TRBJ1-6,TGTGCCAGCAGTTACTCGACCCACGCGTTGGGGACAGAAAGCTCCTATAATTCACCCCTCCACTTT,CASSYSTHALGTESSYNSPLHF
TRBV19,many,-,TRBJ1-5,TGTGCCAGTAAACTCCCTCATAGCAATCAGCCCCAGCATTTT,CASKLPHSNQPQHF
TRBV12-3/TRBV12-4,many,TRBD1,TRBJ1-5,TGTGCCAGCAGTTTCCTTGTAGAGGGACAGGGGGCGACGGCTTCGAATTATAGCAATCAGCCCCAGCATTTT,CASSFLVEGQGATASNYSNQPQHF
TRBV11-1,many,TRBD1,TRBJ1-1,TGTGCCAGCAGCTGGGACAGTGACACTGAAGCTTTCTTT,CASSWDSDTEAFF
TRBV10-3,few,TRBD1,TRBJ2-3,TGTGCCATCAGTGATTTGAGGGGACAGGACTACAATACGCAGTATTTT,CAISDLRGQDYNTQYF
TRBV7-9,-,TRBD1,TRBJ1-6,TGTGCCAGCCGATCGGACAGGGGCAATTCACCCCTCCACTTT,CASRSDRGNSPLHF
TRBV5-6,-,TRBD1,TRBJ2-4,TGTGCCAGCAGCGACCAGACAGGGTTCGTCGGCTTGGACATTCAGTACTTC,CASSDQTGFVGLDIQYF
TRBV12-3/TRBV12-4,-,TRBD1,TRBJ1-1,TGTGCCAGCACCTCTGGGACAGGGGGCCTTTCTGAAGCTTTCTTT,CASTSGTGGLSEAFF
TRBV4-3,-,-,TRBJ1-1,TGCGCCAGCAGCCATGAAGGTACCCTCCGGAACACTGAAGCTTTCTTT,CASSHEGTLRNTEAFF
TRBV20-1,-,-,TRBJ1-5,TGCAGTGCGACGCACCTGGAGAGCAATCAGCCCCAGCATTTT,CSATHLESNQPQHF
TRBV7-6,-,-,TRBJ1-6,TGTGCCAGCAGCCCTTATGAGAGCTCCTATAATTCACCCCTCCACTTT,CASSPYESSYNSPLHF
TRBV2,-,-,TRBJ2-7,TGTGCCAGCAGTGGACAGACTCACGGCTACGAGCAGTACTTC,CASSGQTHGYEQYF
TRBV6-5,few,TRBD2,TRBJ2-2,TGTGCCAGCAGTCCCCTGGGGGGGATGAACACCGGGGAGCTGTTTTTT,CASSPLGGMNTGELFF
TRBV2,few,TRBD1,TRBJ2-7,TGTGCCAGCAGTGTGGTGGACAGGGTAAGATTCGAGCAGTACTTC,CASSVVDRVRFEQYF
TRBV6-6,-,-,TRBJ1-4,TGTGCCAGCACTATGGGGAGAGTGGAAAAACTGTTTTTT,CASTMGRVEKLFF
TRBV25-1,few,-,TRBJ2-5,TGTGCCAGCAGTGAATCTTTTATGGAGACCCAGTACTTC,CASSESFMETQYF
TRBV6-2/TRBV6-3,-,TRBD2,TRBJ2-2,TGTGCCAGCAGCTTCAGCGGGGAGAGGACCGGGGAGCTGTTTTTT,CASSFSGERTGELFF
TRBV7-6,few,-,TRBJ2-5,TGTGCCAGCAGCTTAGATGGTGTAGAGACCCAGTACTTC,CASSLDGVETQYF
TRBV28,-,-,TRBJ2-2,TGTGCCAGCAGCCTAGACGGATCCGACTTGAACACCGGGGAGCTGTTTTTT,CASSLDGSDLNTGELFF
TRBV15,few,-,TRBJ2-3,TGTGCCACCAGCACCGAAAGGAGGACAGATACGCAGTATTTT,CATSTERRTDTQYF
TRBV2,-,-,TRBJ1-5,TGTGCCAGCAGCGAATCCGGGACGAGCAATCAGCCCCAGCATTTT,CASSESGTSNQPQHF
TRBV12-3/TRBV12-4,-,-,TRBJ1-2,TGTGCCAGCAGTTTTTCCGGCAGGGCTAACTATGGCTACACCTTC,CASSFSGRANYGYTF
TRBV15,once,-,TRBJ2-5,TGTGTCACCAGCAGCCAAGGCCCCGGGGAGACCCAGTACTTC,CVTSSQGPGETQYF
TRBV9,-,-,TRBJ1-5,TGTGCCAGCAGCGCCTCGGACATAGCCTATCAGCCCCAGCATTTT,CASSASDIAYQPQHF
TRBV7-8,-,-,TRBJ2-1,TGTGCCAGCAGCCAGCGGTATTTTGAGCAGTTCTTC,CASSQRYFEQFF
TRBV2,-,-,TRBJ2-6,TGTGCCAGCAACGCCGGGCGCTCTGGGACCAACGTCCTGACTTTC,CASNAGRSGTNVLTF
TRBV12-3/TRBV12-4,few,TRBD1,TRBJ1-2,TGTGCCAGCAGTTTCTGGGACAGGGGGCTCGAAGCTAACTATGGCTACACCTTC,CASSFWDRGLEANYGYTF
TRBV7-9,many,-,TRBJ2-7,TGTGCCAGCAGCTTAGTGGAGGTGCTGCAGTACTTC,CASSLVEVLQYF
TRBV10-2,once,TRBD2,TRBJ2-3,TGCGCCAGCAGTGAGTACCTAGCGGGGGCAGCCACAGATACGCAGTATTTT,CASSEYLAGAATDTQYF
TRBV12-3/TRBV12-4,-,-,TRBJ2-7,TGTGCCAGCACCCCGGATAACTCCTACGAGCAGTACTTC,CASTPDNSYEQYF
TRBV7-6,-,TRBD1,TRBJ1-1,TGTGCCAGCAGCAACCGCGAGAGACAGGGGTCGGACACTGAAGCTTTCTTT,CASSNRERQGSDTEAFF
TRBV19,-,TRBD1,TRBJ2-1,TGTGTCAGTTCCGACAGGGGGAGCTACAATGAGCAGTTCTTC,CVSSDRGSYNEQFF